This TCR beta chain was retrieved from a study of T cells in tumors after PD-1 blockade. V was clipped by 1 base and J by 2 bases; unmatched bases: 13. The CDR3 has 19 amino acids. Germline V gene lookup returns CDR1 LGHNA and CDR2 YNFKEQ. The table came from immunoSEQ multiplex PCR; TCRdb's copy has only in-frame clones and leaves some out. Of roughly 50,000 clones in the sample, about 84% are singletons; the top ten hold just over 4%. Sequenced material: PBMCs, taken before anti-PD-1 treatment. V is TRBV4-2 and J is TRBJ1-3, with TRBD1 matching over 8 bases. The clonotype comes from a human donor with basal cell carcinoma. This CDR3 is CASSQGTGNVAQPGNTIYF. The CDR3 DNA reads as TGTGCCAGCAGCCAAGGGACAGGGAACGTAGCTCAACCTGGAAACACCATATATTTT.